This TCR beta chain was sequenced in a study of cytotoxic CD8 clonotypes in ibrutinib-treated CLL. As for the study in general: Responses: approximately 25 partial, 2 complete; after median roughly 5.5 years, about 15 stayed remitted, 12 progressed.

V lost 2 bases, J lost 4 bases, and 4 bases stayed unmatched. CDR1 MNHEY and CDR2 SMNVEV come from the germline V gene (reference sequence). The CDR3 consists of 14 residues. This clone turned up a few times. With sequencing, the targeted depth ranged from 1 in 200,000 to 1 in 1 million T cells. Repertoires were generated with immunoSEQ multiplex PCR, while TCRdb's copy carries only in-frame clones and drops some. The sample has approximately 42,000 clones, about 72% seen once. PBMCs were cryopreserved, and around 1.9 micrograms of genomic DNA from them went into TCR beta libraries. The rearrangement links TRBV27 to TRBJ1-1; the match to TRBD1 covers 7 bases. The TCR comes from a human donor with chronic lymphocytic leukemia. The sequencing here drew on PBMCs, taken after 12 months of ibrutinib treatment. CDR3 sequence (DNA): TGTGCCAGCAGTTTAGTCAGGGGGGGCACTGAAGCTTTCTTT. Amino acid sequence: CASSLVRGGTEAFF.